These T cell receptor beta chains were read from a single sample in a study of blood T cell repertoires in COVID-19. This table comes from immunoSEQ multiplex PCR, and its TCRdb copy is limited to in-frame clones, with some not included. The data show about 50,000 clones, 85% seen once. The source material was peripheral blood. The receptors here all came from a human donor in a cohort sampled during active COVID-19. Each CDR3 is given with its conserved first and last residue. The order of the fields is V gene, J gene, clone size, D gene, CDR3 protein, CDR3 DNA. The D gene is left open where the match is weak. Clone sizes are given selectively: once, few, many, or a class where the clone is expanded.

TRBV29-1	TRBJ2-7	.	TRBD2	CSVAPARLAGAYEQYF	TGCAGCGTTGCACCGGCGCGACTAGCGGGAGCCTACGAGCAGTACTTC
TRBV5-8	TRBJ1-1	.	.	CASSSGNLNTEAFF	TGTGCCAGCAGCTCCGGTAACTTGAACACTGAAGCTTTCTTT
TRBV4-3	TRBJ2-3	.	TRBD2	CASSQDQLSGGVTQYF	TGCGCCAGCAGCCAAGATCAGCTTAGCGGGGGCGTTACGCAGTATTTT
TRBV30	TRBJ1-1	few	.	CAWIKEVNTEAFF	TGTGCCTGGATCAAGGAGGTGAACACTGAAGCTTTCTTT
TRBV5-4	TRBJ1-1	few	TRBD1	CASSPGTGWGNTEAFF	TGTGCCAGCAGCCCGGGGACAGGCTGGGGGAACACTGAAGCTTTCTTT
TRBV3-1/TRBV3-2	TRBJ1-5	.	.	CASSQYSNQPQHF	TGTGCCAGCAGCCAATATAGCAATCAGCCCCAGCATTTT
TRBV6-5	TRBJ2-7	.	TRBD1	CASSFGQVNYEQYF	TGTGCCAGCAGTTTCGGACAGGTAAACTACGAGCAGTACTTC
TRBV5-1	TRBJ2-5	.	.	CASGRTYRSGYQETQYF	TGCGCCAGCGGACGAACGTACCGTAGCGGATACCAAGAGACCCAGTACTTC
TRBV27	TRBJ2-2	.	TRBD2	CASSWGLAGLNTGELFF	TGTGCCAGCAGTTGGGGACTAGCGGGGCTGAACACCGGGGAGCTGTTTTTT
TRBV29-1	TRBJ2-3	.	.	CSVATGSSTDTQYF	TGCAGCGTTGCCACAGGCTCTAGCACAGATACGCAGTATTTT
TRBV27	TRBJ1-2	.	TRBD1	CASKYTGGRGYTF	TGTGCCAGCAAATATACAGGGGGCCGTGGCTACACCTTC
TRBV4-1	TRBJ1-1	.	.	CASSPTSGQPNTEAFF	TGCGCCAGCAGTCCTACCAGTGGACAGCCGAACACTGAAGCTTTCTTT
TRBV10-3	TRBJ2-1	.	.	CAISARSRDEQFF	TGTGCCATCAGTGCCCGATCGAGGGATGAGCAGTTCTTC
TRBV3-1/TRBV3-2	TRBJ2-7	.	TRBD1	CASSQGLGQVIYF	TGTGCCAGCAGCCAAGGGCTAGGACAGGTCATCTACTTC
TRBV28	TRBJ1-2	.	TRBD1	CASILGDRVGGYTF	TGTGCCAGCATCCTGGGGGACAGGGTAGGAGGCTACACCTTC
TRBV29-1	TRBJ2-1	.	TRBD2	CSVGTSGRAGEQFF	TGCAGCGTTGGTACTAGCGGGAGGGCCGGTGAGCAGTTCTTC
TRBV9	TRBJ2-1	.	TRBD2	CASSVGMAGAYNEQFF	TGTGCCAGCAGCGTAGGGATGGCGGGAGCCTACAATGAGCAGTTCTTC
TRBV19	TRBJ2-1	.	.	CASSSLLRLYNEQFF	TGTGCCAGTAGTTCTTTACTTCGACTATACAATGAGCAGTTCTTC
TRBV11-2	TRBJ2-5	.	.	CASGVAGETQYF	TGTGCCAGCGGGGTTGCGGGAGAGACCCAGTACTTC
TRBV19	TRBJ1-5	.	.	CASTPPRRGDQPQHF	TGTGCCAGTACCCCGCCAAGGAGGGGTGATCAGCCCCAGCATTTT
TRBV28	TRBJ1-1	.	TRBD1	CASSFETGGMNTEAFF	TGTGCCAGCAGTTTTGAGACAGGGGGCATGAACACTGAAGCTTTCTTT
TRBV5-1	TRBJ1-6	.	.	CASSLQGLEGSPLHF	TGCGCCAGCAGCTTGCAGGGTCTAGAAGGATCACCCCTCCACTTT
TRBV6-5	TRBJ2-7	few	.	CASSPGWAGEQYF	TGTGCCAGCAGTCCCGGATGGGCGGGGGAGCAGTACTTC
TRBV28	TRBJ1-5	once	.	CASSLQRYSNQPQHF	TGTGCCAGCAGTTTACAACGGTATAGCAATCAGCCCCAGCATTTT
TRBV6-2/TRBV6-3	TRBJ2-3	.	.	CASSYAVLSTDTQYF	TGTGCCAGCAGTTACGCAGTCCTTAGCACAGATACGCAGTATTTT
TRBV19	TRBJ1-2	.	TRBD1	CASSTTGGGGYTF	TGTGCCAGTAGTACTACAGGGGGAGGTGGCTACACCTTC
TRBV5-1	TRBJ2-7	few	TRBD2	CASSLDPAGSSYEQYF	TGCGCCAGCAGCTTGGATCCAGCGGGGAGCTCCTACGAGCAGTACTTC